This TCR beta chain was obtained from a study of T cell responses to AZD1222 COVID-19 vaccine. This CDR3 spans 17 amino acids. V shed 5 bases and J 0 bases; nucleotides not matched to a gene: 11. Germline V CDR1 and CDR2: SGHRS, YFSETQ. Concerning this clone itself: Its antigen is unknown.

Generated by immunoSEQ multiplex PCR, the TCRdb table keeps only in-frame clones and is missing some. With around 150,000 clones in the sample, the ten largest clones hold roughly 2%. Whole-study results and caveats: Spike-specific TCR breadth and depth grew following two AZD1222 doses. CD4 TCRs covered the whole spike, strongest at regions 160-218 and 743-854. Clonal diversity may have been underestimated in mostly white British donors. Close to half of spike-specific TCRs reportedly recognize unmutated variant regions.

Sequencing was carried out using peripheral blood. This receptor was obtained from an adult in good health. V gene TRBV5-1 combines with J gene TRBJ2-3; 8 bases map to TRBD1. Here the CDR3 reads CASRFQPGQESTDTQYF. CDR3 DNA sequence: TGCGCCAGCAGATTTCAACCGGGACAGGAGAGCACAGATACGCAGTATTTT.